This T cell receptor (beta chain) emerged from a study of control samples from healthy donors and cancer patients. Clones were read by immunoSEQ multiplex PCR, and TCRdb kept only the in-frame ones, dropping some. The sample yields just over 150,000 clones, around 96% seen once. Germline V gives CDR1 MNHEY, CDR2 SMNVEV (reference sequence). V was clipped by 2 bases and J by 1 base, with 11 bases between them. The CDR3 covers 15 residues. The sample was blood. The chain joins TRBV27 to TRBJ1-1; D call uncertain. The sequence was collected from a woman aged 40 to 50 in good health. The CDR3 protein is CASSLAGVSNTEAFF. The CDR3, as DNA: TGTGCCAGCAGTTTAGCTGGGGTATCGAACACTGAAGCTTTCTTT.